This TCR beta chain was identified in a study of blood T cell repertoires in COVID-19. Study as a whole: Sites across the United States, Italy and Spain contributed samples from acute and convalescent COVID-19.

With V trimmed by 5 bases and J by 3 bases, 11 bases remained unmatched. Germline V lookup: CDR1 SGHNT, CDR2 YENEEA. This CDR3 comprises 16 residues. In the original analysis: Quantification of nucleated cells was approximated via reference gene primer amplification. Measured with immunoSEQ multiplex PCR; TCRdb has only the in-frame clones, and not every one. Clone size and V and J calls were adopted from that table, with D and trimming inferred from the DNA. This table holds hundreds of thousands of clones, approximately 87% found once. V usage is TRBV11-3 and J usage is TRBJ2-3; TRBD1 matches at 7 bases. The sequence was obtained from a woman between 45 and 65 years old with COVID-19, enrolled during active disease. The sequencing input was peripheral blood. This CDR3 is CASSQQGEEGTDTQYF. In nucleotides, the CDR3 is TGTGCCAGCAGCCAGCAGGGGGAAGAGGGGACAGATACGCAGTATTTT.